This is a list of T cell receptor beta chains from one sample in a study of graft-versus-host responses after intestinal transplantation. Repertoires were generated with immunoSEQ multiplex PCR, while TCRdb's copy carries only in-frame clones and drops some. The sample includes 13,000 to 15,000 clones, 30% to 40% seen only once; the top ten take around 14%. This specimen consisted of alloreactive CD8+ T cells from a mixed lymphocyte reaction culture, obtained before intestinal transplant. The source is a human patient who received an intestinal transplant. Each CDR3 is given without its conserved first and last residue.

V: TRBV27
CDR3: ASSLSRGGYTEAF

V: TRBV7-9
CDR3: ASSGLAGDYETQY

V: TRBV6-1
CDR3: ASSQRQPYEQY

V: TRBV4-1
CDR3: ASSQDPGGETQY

V: TRBV6-5
CDR3: ASSYGTGGFPLH

V: TRBV6-5
CDR3: ASSPWDSWATEAF

V: TRBV14
CDR3: ASSHRGFWSVETQY

V: TRBV7-2
CDR3: ASSLRTSGGATQY

V: TRBV27
CDR3: ASSLQGPYEQY

V: TRBV4-1
CDR3: ASSQVASEVETQY

V: TRBV28
CDR3: ASSPAAASDTQY

V: TRBV4-1
CDR3: ASSQDRDILTGELF

V: TRBV6-5
CDR3: ASSYGSGSEQY

V: TRBV7-9
CDR3: ASSPGTSYEQY

V: TRBV19
CDR3: ASSPGLFVYGYT

V: TRBV6-1
CDR3: ASSHPIQGYEQY

V: TRBV18
CDR3: ASSDSGTGALNPYEQY

V: TRBV13
CDR3: ASSPDRALTEAF

V: TRBV4-1
CDR3: ASSRSFGNEQY

V: TRBV30
CDR3: AWSAQGGTEAF

V: TRBV5-6
CDR3: ASSPQGATNEKLF

V: TRBV6-1
CDR3: ASRARDSTYEQY

V: TRBV27
CDR3: ASSSGTGVSNEQF

V: TRBV29-1
CDR3: SVLGREVTEAF

V: TRBV9
CDR3: ASSVSGSSYNEQF

V: TRBV11-3
CDR3: ASSLDRDRGHYYEQY

V: TRBV7-2
CDR3: ASRRGIWPSYEQY

V: TRBV4-1
CDR3: ASSQVGPTFDTQY

V: TRBV28
CDR3: ASSPSDSYEQY

V: TRBV18
CDR3: ASSPLKGIAKNIQY

V: TRBV11-2
CDR3: ASSDHSGSNEQF

V: TRBV28
CDR3: ASRPGLAGPDPFNEQF

V: TRBV5-1
CDR3: ASSLESVAGELF

V: TRBV2
CDR3: ATSGAPNYEQY

V: TRBV30
CDR3: ARTGGEGTQY

V: TRBV7-9
CDR3: ASSLVGDTMTDEQY

V: TRBV27
CDR3: ASRTESGDYEQY

V: TRBV5-1
CDR3: ASSFRSKGELSYEQY

V: TRBV27
CDR3: ASSLSGTGSYEQY

V: TRBV7-6
CDR3: ASSRYLAVNEQF

V: TRBV19
CDR3: ATKESPGANVLT